The 28 T cell receptor beta chains below were found in one sample sequenced in a study of blood T cell repertoires in COVID-19. Generated by immunoSEQ multiplex PCR, the TCRdb table keeps only in-frame clones and is missing some. The sample records about 380,000 clones, 88% being singletons. The sequenced sample consisted of PBMCs or T cells enriched from blood (not recorded which). These receptors were collected from a woman between 18 and 29 years old who had recovered from COVID-19.

The chain uses TRBV3-1 (or the pseudogene TRBV3-2) and TRBJ2-3, with TRBD2 matching 11 bases. Trimming removed 4 bases from V and 1 base from J; junction bases left unmatched: 4. This CDR3 is built from 16 residues. CDR1 and CDR2 (germline): LGHDT, YNNKEL (reference sequence). Here the CDR3 DNA reads TGTGCCAGCAGCCCCCTAGCGGGGGGCCGCACAGATACGCAGTATTTT. It specifies CASSPLAGGRTDTQYF.

A single count supports this clone. This chain links TRBV5-1 with TRBJ2-3, with TRBD2 matching over 12 bases. Per germline, CDR1 SGHRS and CDR2 YFSETQ. The J segment lost 3 bases and the V segment lost 3 bases, leaving 14 bases of the junction unmatched. CDR3 length: 19 amino acids. CDR3 coding DNA: TGCGCCAGCAGCTCTTCTAGCGGGGGGGCCCCCGGGCGGACAGATACGCAGTATTTT. Translated, it gives CASSSSSGGAPGRTDTQYF. Full variable domain (outside the CDR3, taken from reference TRBV5-1 and TRBJ2-3): KAGVTQTPRYLIKTRGQQVTLSCSPISGHRSVSWYQQTPGQGLQFLFEYFSETQRNKGNFPGRFSGRQFSNSRSEMNVSTLELGDSALYLCASSSSSGGAPGRTDTQYFGPGTRLTVL.

A word on this clone: At one end, the junction sequence differs from germline, possibly due to a read error. The chain links TRBV13 to TRBJ2-2; 8 bases line up with TRBD1. Germline-derived CDR1 and CDR2 are PRHDT and FYEKMQ (reference sequence). The CDR3 has 13 amino acids. The CDR3 coding sequence is TGTGCCAGCAGCTCTACGTTGGACAGGGAACTGTTTTTT. Translating it yields CASSSTLDRELFF.

This rearrangement joins TRBV5-1 to TRBJ2-3, with 7 bases matching TRBD1. Germline V gene sequence: CDR1 SGHRS, CDR2 YFSETQ. This CDR3 contains 13 residues. V trimming: 5 bases; J trimming: 3 bases; junction bases outside the gene matches: 3. The CDR3 sequence: CASRGGLTDTQYF. CDR3 in DNA: TGCGCCAGCAGAGGGGGCCTAACAGATACGCAGTATTTT.

The gene calls are TRBV7-2 and TRBJ2-3, with D perhaps matching TRBD2 (5 bases). CDR1 is SGHTA and CDR2 is FQGNSA in the germline V gene. The CDR3 length is 12 residues. Trimming pared 1 base from V and 6 bases from J, leaving 5 bases between. The CDR3 nucleotides are TGTGCCAGCAGCTTAGTAGCGGATACGCAGTATTTT. It encodes CASSLVADTQYF.

The genes are TRBV7-2 and TRBJ1-6; 9 positions agree with TRBD1. J was trimmed by 8 bases and V by 6 bases; bases with no gene match: 8. The CDR3 consists of 15 residues. Germline CDR1 reads SGHTA; CDR2 reads FQGNSA. CDR3 nucleotides: TGTGCCAGCAGATCAACAGGGGGCAGGGATTCACCCCTCCACTTT. Protein: CASRSTGGRDSPLHF.

The V gene is TRBV29-1, the J gene TRBJ1-2; D gene uncertain. Germline CDR1 SQVTM, CDR2 ANQGSEA. The CDR3 runs 11 residues. Trimming stripped 6 bases from V and 8 bases from J, with 13 bases between. The CDR3: CSVGGLNGYTF. In DNA form, the CDR3 reads TGCAGCGTGGGAGGTCTAAACGGCTACACCTTC.

The J gene is TRBJ2-5, the V gene TRBV15; D might be TRBD1 (5 bases). With 3 bases removed from V and 0 bases from J, the gap between germline ends came to 14 bases. Germline lookup yields CDR1 LNHNV and CDR2 YYDKDF (reference sequence). The CDR3 loop spans 16 amino acids. CDR3 residues: CATSSADRSYQETQYF. Written as DNA, the CDR3 is TGTGCCACCAGCAGCGCCGACAGATCGTACCAAGAGACCCAGTACTTC. The whole variable domain, filled in from reference TRBV15 and TRBJ2-5, reads DAMVIQNPRYQVTQFGKPVTLSCSQTLNHNVMYWYQQKSSQAPKLLFHYYDKDFNNEADTPDNFQSRRPNTSFCFLDIRSPGLGDTAMYLCATSSADRSYQETQYFGPGTRLLVL.

The rearrangement joins TRBV6-2 or TRBV6-3 to TRBJ2-1; D ambiguous. Trimming shortened V by 6 bases and J by 4 bases, and 16 bases separated the two germline ends. The CDR3 contains 15 residues. Germline loops: CDR1 MNHEY, CDR2 SVGEGT. In DNA, the CDR3 is TGTGCCAGCAGCCGATCGGGTGCTCTGTACAATGAGCAGTTCTTC. Its translation is CASSRSGALYNEQFF.

This clone has a single count. The CDR3: CASSQVPTGTNYGYTF. Here the CDR3 DNA reads TGCGCCAGCAGCCAGGTACCGACAGGGACCAACTATGGCTACACCTTC. J is TRBJ1-2 and V is TRBV4-1, with 7 positions matching TRBD1. This CDR3 has 16 residues. The trim removed 3 bases at V and 2 bases at J, leaving 9 bases unmatched. CDR1 and CDR2 (germline): MGHRA, YSYEKL.

In DNA form, the CDR3 reads TGTGCCTGGAACCCAGTCAGTTTGGTGAACACTGAAGCTTTCTTT. It is translated as CAWNPVSLVNTEAFF. V gene TRBV30 combines with J gene TRBJ1-1; D is unclear. The germline gives CDR1 GTSNPN, CDR2 SVGIG (reference sequence). This CDR3 has 15 residues. The ends were cut back, 4 bases at V and 0 bases at J, with 15 bases in the middle.

This chain connects TRBV6-1 to TRBJ1-4, with 7 bases that match TRBD1. This CDR3 is 18 amino acids long. CDR1 and CDR2 (germline): MNHNS, SASEGT. The V segment lost 4 bases and the J segment 0 bases; nucleotides outside the gene matches: 11. The chain's CDR3 is CASSGMDRPSATNEKLFF. The CDR3 DNA sequence: TGTGCCAGCAGTGGGATGGACAGGCCAAGCGCAACTAATGAAAAACTGTTTTTT.

The chain carries TRBV7-2 and TRBJ1-1; 8 bases match TRBD1. The CDR3 totals 15 residues. Germline CDR1 SGHTA, CDR2 FQGNSA. V dropped 5 bases and J dropped 0; count of bases not matched to a gene: 5. The CDR3 coding sequence is TGTGCCAGCAGCCAGGGGGCCACCCTGAACACTGAAGCTTTCTTT. Translated, it gives CASSQGATLNTEAFF.

CDR3: CASSPVRTEETQYF. CDR3 bases: TGTGCCAGCTCACCGGTTAGGACAGAAGAGACCCAGTACTTC. The chain employs TRBV18 and TRBJ2-5, with a tentative D call TRBD1 (6 bases). Germline CDR1 and CDR2: KGHSH and LQKENI. The CDR3 spans 14 residues. V lost 3 bases and J lost 3, with 11 bases in between.

This clone is a singleton in its sample. The rearrangement uses TRBV18 and TRBJ2-1; D might be TRBD2 (5 bases). The germline V gene encodes CDR1 KGHSH and CDR2 LQKENI. The CDR3 is 14 amino acids. Trimming removed 2 bases from V and 6 bases from J, with 11 bases in between. Written as DNA, the CDR3 is TGTGCCAGCTCACCATCCCGGGATCTCAATGAGCAGTTCTTC. It yields the protein CASSPSRDLNEQFF.

This clone was counted only a few times. The rearrangement joins TRBV6-5 to TRBJ2-3, with TRBD2 matching over 12 bases. This CDR3 has 13 residues. Germline-derived CDR1 and CDR2 are MNHEY and SVGAGI. J lost 6 bases, V lost 8 bases, and 3 bases had no gene match. This CDR3 is CASHTSGRDTQYF. DNA of the CDR3: TGTGCCAGCCATACTAGCGGGAGGGATACGCAGTATTTT.

The chain uses TRBV7-8 and TRBJ2-1; 9 bases match TRBD1. Trimming removed 5 bases from V and 4 bases from J; junction bases left unmatched: 6. The CDR3 extends over 15 amino acids. The germline V gene has CDR1 SGHVS and CDR2 FQNEAQ. Here the CDR3 reads CASSPRDRVYNEQFF. The CDR3 DNA reads TGTGCCAGCAGCCCCCGGGACAGGGTTTACAATGAGCAGTTCTTC.

The chain combines TRBV20-1 with TRBJ1-1, with a tentative D call TRBD1 (6 bases). V was trimmed by 3 bases and J by 0 bases, leaving 14 bases between them. The germline gives CDR1 DFQATT, CDR2 SNEGSKA (reference sequence). This CDR3 is built from 15 residues. The CDR3 loop reads CSASWGGIMNTEAFF. The CDR3 DNA follows: TGCAGTGCTAGTTGGGGGGGCATCATGAACACTGAAGCTTTCTTT.

The rearrangement links TRBV6-6 to TRBJ2-7, with 8 bases aligning to TRBD1. There are 12 residues in the CDR3. Germline CDR1 and CDR2: MNHNY and SVGAGI (reference sequence). V shed 5 bases and J 5 bases; nucleotides not matched to a gene: 2. CDR3 sequence (DNA): TGTGCCAGCAGTGACAGGGGCCACGAGCAGTACTTC. This translates into CASSDRGHEQYF.

A word on this clone: One end of the junction does not line up with germline, which may come from a read error. The chain couples TRBV6-1 to TRBJ1-2; D gene ambiguous. This CDR3 is built from 13 residues. Germline V gives CDR1 MNHNS, CDR2 SASEGT. The DNA of the CDR3 is TGTGCCAGCAGTGAAAACCCTCAGGCGAGTGGCGCCTTC. Encoded protein: CASSENPQASGAF.

The chain joins TRBV6-1 to TRBJ1-2, with D possibly matching TRBD1 (5 bases). Germline-derived CDR1 and CDR2 are MNHNS and SASEGT. V shed 1 base and J shed 4 bases, with 7 bases lying between them. CDR3 length equals 13 residues. The chain's CDR3 is CASSEGRAYGYTF. Here the CDR3 DNA reads TGTGCCAGCAGTGAAGGCAGGGCCTATGGCTACACCTTC.

Comments on this clone: The germline gene is not matched at one end of the junction; a read error may be the cause. The V and J genes are TRBV29-1 and TRBJ2-1, with D possibly matching TRBD2 (9 bases). This CDR3 comprises 14 residues. Germline V gene data show CDR1 as SQVTM and CDR2 as ANQGSEA. The CDR3 is CSHTGGLASNERFF. The CDR3 DNA reads TGCAGCCATACAGGGGGACTAGCATCAAATGAGCGGTTCTTC.

This chain uses TRBV4-1 with TRBJ2-3; 13 positions agree with TRBD2. Trimming took 3 bases from V and 4 from J; bases not matched to a gene: 4. Germline V gives CDR1 MGHRA, CDR2 YSYEKL. This CDR3 has 16 amino acids. This CDR3 is CASSHPLAGGPDTQYF. DNA of the CDR3: TGCGCCAGCAGCCACCCACTAGCGGGGGGGCCAGATACGCAGTATTTT.

V is TRBV6-5 and J is TRBJ1-2; D may be TRBD1 (5 bases). Germline V lookup: CDR1 MNHEY, CDR2 SVGAGI. V shed 5 bases and J shed 7 bases, with 17 bases lying between them. There are 14 residues in the CDR3. CDR3 sequence: CASSRGVGEGGYTF. For the CDR3, the DNA is TGTGCCAGCAGTCGGGGGGTCGGCGAGGGTGGCTACACCTTC.

V gene TRBV12-5 combines with J gene TRBJ1-2, with 8 bases matching TRBD1. J was trimmed by 5 bases and V by 6 bases; bases with no gene match: 17. CDR1 and CDR2 (germline): LGHNT, FRNRAP. The CDR3 has 17 amino acids. The CDR3 loop is CASGGPLTGGKTYGYTF. CDR3 in DNA: TGTGCTAGTGGCGGGCCCCTAACAGGGGGTAAGACTTATGGCTACACCTTC.

The V and J genes are TRBV19 and TRBJ1-2; D remains ambiguous. V was cut by 6 bases and J by 2 bases, with 22 bases left in between. The length of the CDR3 is 17 residues. Germline CDR1 and CDR2: LNHDA and SQIVND (reference sequence). CDR3 amino acids: CASRKNSALAQNYGYTF. CDR3 DNA: TGTGCCAGTAGAAAAAACAGTGCTCTCGCCCAAAACTATGGCTACACCTTC.

In its sample, this clone was seen a few times. The chain carries TRBV13 and TRBJ1-2; D unresolved. Germline CDR1 reads PRHDT; CDR2 reads FYEKMQ (reference sequence). CDR3 length: 13 residues. V lost 3 bases and J 4 bases, leaving 9 bases between the germline ends. The CDR3 spells CASSFPDTYGYTF. CDR3 DNA sequence: TGTGCCAGCAGCTTCCCTGACACCTATGGCTACACCTTC.

J is TRBJ1-4 and V is TRBV30; a possible D gene is TRBD1 (6 bases). Trimming removed 1 base from V and 7 bases from J, with 19 bases in between. This CDR3 is 16 amino acids long. The germline V gene encodes CDR1 GTSNPN and CDR2 SVGIG (reference sequence). The DNA of the CDR3 is TGTGCCTGGAGTGCCCTCTCCAGGGGTTTTGTTGAAAAACTGTTTTTT. Its translation: CAWSALSRGFVEKLFF.